These 12 T cell receptor beta chains were all obtained from the same sample, sequenced in a study of blood T cell repertoires in COVID-19. TCRdb's table, derived via immunoSEQ multiplex PCR, lists solely in-frame clones and lacks some. Of 110,000 or so clones listed, less than 85% are singletons. What was sequenced was peripheral blood. Every receptor here comes from a woman aged 40 to 50 with acute or convalescent COVID-19.

The rearrangement links TRBV3-1 (or the pseudogene TRBV3-2) to TRBJ1-2, with unresolved D. V lost 0 bases, J lost 5 bases, and 7 bases lay in between. The CDR3 spans 13 residues. Looked up from germline, CDR1 is LGHDT and CDR2 is YNNKEL (reference sequence). The chain's CDR3 is CASSQDPFYGYTF. DNA of the CDR3: TGTGCCAGCAGCCAAGACCCGTTTTATGGCTACACCTTC.

The rearrangement uses TRBV11-2 and TRBJ1-5; D ambiguous. This CDR3 has 13 amino acids. The V gene lost 1 base and the J gene lost 5 bases, with 6 bases spanning the gap. CDR1 and CDR2 from the germline V gene are SGHAT and FQNNGV. The CDR3 DNA reads TGTGCCAGCAGCTTAGGGAGCTATCAGCCCCAGCATTTT. Its protein is CASSLGSYQPQHF.

This clone was seen only once. This rearrangement joins TRBV5-1 to TRBJ2-3, with D hard to call. Trimming shortened V by 2 bases and J by 6 bases, and 13 bases separated the two germline ends. Germline values: CDR1 SGHRS, CDR2 YFSETQ. The CDR3 runs to 14 residues. The CDR3 bases are TGCGCCAGCAGCTTTACTTCTCTCGCGGATACGCAGTATTTT. It encodes CASSFTSLADTQYF.

The rearrangement links TRBV7-3 to TRBJ2-2, with D unresolved. The CDR3 is 14 amino acids. The V end lost 2 bases, the J end lost 4 bases, and 8 bases lay between the germline ends. Germline V gives CDR1 SGHTA, CDR2 FQGTGA. The CDR3 sequence: CASSLEAVTGELFF. DNA of the CDR3: TGTGCCAGCAGCTTAGAAGCCGTCACCGGGGAGCTGTTTTTT.

CDR3 bases: TGCGCCAGCAGCCAAAGGGGACTAGCGGGGGGGACCTACGAGCAGTACTTC. It codes for CASSQRGLAGGTYEQYF. The chain carries TRBV4-1 and TRBJ2-7; 16 bases map to TRBD2. Germline trimming cut 2 bases from V and 2 bases from J; bases unmatched to any gene: 3. This CDR3 is 17 amino acids long. Germline-derived CDR1 and CDR2 are MGHRA and YSYEKL.

The genes are TRBV28 and TRBJ2-7; D unclear. Germline V gene data show CDR1 as MDHEN and CDR2 as SYDVKM. This CDR3 has 12 amino acids. V was cut by 2 bases and J by 6 bases, with 8 bases left in between. Here the CDR3 reads CASSLKQFEQYF. The CDR3 DNA reads TGTGCCAGCAGTTTAAAACAGTTCGAGCAGTACTTC.

This sequence joins TRBV13 and TRBJ2-6, with D possibly matching TRBD1 (5 bases). V lost 0 bases and J 0 bases, leaving 9 bases between the germline ends. The CDR3 extends over 17 amino acids. Germline V lookup: CDR1 PRHDT, CDR2 FYEKMQ (reference sequence). The CDR3: CASSLGYRPSGANVLTF. CDR3 DNA sequence: TGTGCCAGCAGCTTAGGGTACAGGCCCTCTGGGGCCAACGTCCTGACTTTC. Using reference TRBV13 and TRBJ2-6 for the parts outside the CDR3, the full variable domain is AAGVIQSPRHLIKEKRETATLKCYPIPRHDTVYWYQQGPGQDPQFLISFYEKMQSDKGSIPDRFSAQQFSDYHSELNMSSLELGDSALYFCASSLGYRPSGANVLTFGAGSRLTVL.

The V gene is TRBV19, the J gene TRBJ2-3; TRBD2 aligns across 8 bases. Per the germline V gene, CDR1 is LNHDA and CDR2 is SQIVND (reference sequence). The CDR3 length is 16 residues. J lost 1 base, V lost 1 base, and 4 bases had no gene match. The CDR3 is CASSIAGRGGTDTQYF. The CDR3 region has the DNA TGTGCCAGTAGTATAGCAGGGCGGGGGGGCACAGATACGCAGTATTTT.

This clone was found once. The chain joins TRBV14 to TRBJ1-4, with D uncertain. This CDR3 has 13 amino acids. Trimming took 4 bases from V and 8 from J, leaving 11 bases between them. Germline CDR1 is SGHDN and CDR2 is FVKESK. In nucleotides, the CDR3 is TGTGCCAGCAGCCTGAGTCCCGGGGAAAAACTGTTTTTT. Its translation is CASSLSPGEKLFF.

This sequence joins TRBV9 and TRBJ2-7; 10 bases are a match to TRBD2. There are 14 residues in the CDR3. With 2 bases clipped from V and 5 bases from J, the junction kept 4 bases outside the gene matches. Germline CDR1 SGDLS, CDR2 YYNGEE. CDR3: CASSVSAGGNEQYF. In nucleotides, the CDR3 is TGTGCCAGCAGCGTTTCAGCGGGGGGGAACGAGCAGTACTTC.

The chain recombines TRBV20-1 with TRBJ1-1; D unresolved. V lost 3 bases and J lost 5, with 13 bases in between. Looked up from germline, CDR1 is DFQATT and CDR2 is SNEGSKA (reference sequence). The CDR3 is 13 amino acids. The CDR3 region is CSASEQSGTEAFF. The CDR3 DNA reads TGCAGTGCTAGTGAGCAGTCGGGAACTGAAGCTTTCTTT.

The chain is built from TRBV10-3 and TRBJ2-7, with 7 bases that match TRBD1. The V segment lost 6 bases and the J segment 8 bases; nucleotides outside the gene matches: 7. Germline values: CDR1 ENHRY, CDR2 SYGVKD. CDR3 length equals 12 residues. CDR3 sequence: CAISPDRDQQYF. In DNA form, the CDR3 reads TGTGCCATCAGCCCCGACAGGGACCAGCAGTACTTC.